These 11 T cell receptor beta chains were sequenced from one sample in a study of shared clonotypes between healthy human individuals. The assay was immunoSEQ multiplex PCR, and TCRdb's table has in-frame clones only and misses some. Here the sample spans around 1 million clones, over 75% being singletons. Source material: memory CD4+ T cells sorted from blood. Noted subset: CD45RA-negative fraction. All receptors derive from a young man in good health.

The rearrangement uses TRBV6-5 and TRBJ2-7; 8 nucleotides agree with TRBD1. The CDR3 has 13 amino acids. Germline V gives CDR1 MNHEY, CDR2 SVGAGI. V trimming: 4 bases; J trimming: 6 bases; junction bases outside the gene matches: 5. The CDR3 nucleotides are TGTGCCAGCAGTTCGAACACAGGGGGCGAGCAGTACTTC. Residues: CASSSNTGGEQYF.

This clone turned up a few times. The genes are TRBV5-3 and TRBJ2-7; no definite D call. TRBV5-3 is sorted into the ORF group, with uncertain function. The CDR3 covers 12 residues. V gave up 4 bases and J gave up 4 bases, with 9 bases separating them. For the CDR3, the DNA is TGTGCCAGAAGCGCGCGTCAATACGAGCAGTACTTC. It encodes CARSARQYEQYF.

This chain joins TRBV27 and TRBJ1-4; possibly TRBD1 for D (5 bases). V gave up 8 bases and J gave up 6 bases, with 25 bases separating them. Germline V CDR1 and CDR2: MNHEY, SMNVEV (reference sequence). The CDR3 consists of 17 residues. The CDR3 is CASSELGRRGGDEKLFF. CDR3 in DNA: TGTGCCAGCTCCGAACTCGGCAGGAGGGGAGGGGATGAAAAACTGTTTTTT.

This clone was recorded a few times. The chain employs TRBV2 and TRBJ1-6; D uncertain. Trimming removed 4 bases at V and 6 bases at J, with 10 bases between. In germline, CDR1 is SNHLY, CDR2 FYNNEI. The CDR3 runs to 14 residues. The CDR3 sequence is CASSVQRVNSPLHF. In DNA, the CDR3 is TGTGCCAGCAGTGTACAGAGAGTTAATTCACCCCTCCACTTT.

The chain employs TRBV6-1 and TRBJ1-4; no clear D gene. Germline CDR1 and CDR2: MNHNS and SASEGT. The CDR3 covers 10 residues. The V end was cut by 6 bases, the J end by 8 bases, with 4 bases between. The CDR3 region has the DNA TGTGCCAGCAGGGCGGAAAAACTGTTTTTT. Translation gives CASRAEKLFF.

The V and J genes are TRBV7-2 and TRBJ2-6, with D unclear. The CDR3 contains 16 residues. The V gene lost 2 bases and the J gene lost 0 bases, with 8 bases spanning the gap. In germline, CDR1 is SGHTA, CDR2 FQGNSA. CDR3 bases: TGTGCCAGCAGCTTATACTCGGGCTCTGGGGCCAACGTCCTGACTTTC. This encodes CASSLYSGSGANVLTF.

This clone was seen only once. CDR3 sequence (DNA): TGTGCCAGCTCTACGACAGGGGTCGAAAAACTGTTTTTT. It is translated as CASSTTGVEKLFF. The chain is built from TRBV18 and TRBJ1-4; 8 bases map to TRBD1. V shed 6 bases, J shed 8 bases, and the junction held 5 bases outside the gene matches. The CDR3 totals 13 residues. Germline loops: CDR1 KGHSH, CDR2 LQKENI.

The V and J genes are TRBV7-6 and TRBJ2-3, with 7 bases fitting TRBD2. The length of the CDR3 is 15 residues. The germline V gene encodes CDR1 SGHVS and CDR2 FNYEAQ. V was pared by 5 bases and J by 2 bases, with 7 bases of the junction left unmatched. The CDR3 sequence: CASSPGGGVTDTQYF. The DNA of the CDR3 is TGTGCCAGCAGCCCCGGCGGGGGAGTCACAGATACGCAGTATTTT.

CDR3 DNA sequence: TGTGCCAGCAGTCTCCGGGCCCAGTTCGGTGGCTACACCTTC. Its protein product is CASSLRAQFGGYTF. The genes are TRBV7-2 and TRBJ1-2; D is unclear. V was trimmed by 6 bases and J by 7 bases, leaving 18 bases between them. The CDR3 is 14 amino acids. In germline, CDR1 is SGHTA, CDR2 FQGNSA.

The rearrangement links TRBV7-6 to TRBJ2-1; 9 nucleotides match TRBD2. CDR3 length equals 16 residues. The junction had 8 bases not matched to a gene; V was cut back by 0 bases and J by 8 bases. CDR1 and CDR2 (germline): SGHVS, FNYEAQ. The CDR3 loop is CASSLAWASGKDEQFF. CDR3 DNA: TGTGCCAGCAGCTTAGCGTGGGCTAGCGGGAAAGATGAGCAGTTCTTC.

This chain joins TRBV29-1 and TRBJ2-3; tentative D call: TRBD1 (6 bases). V was pared by 0 bases and J by 6 bases, with 16 bases between. Germline V CDR1 and CDR2: SQVTM, ANQGSEA. The CDR3 has 15 residues. CDR3 bases: TGCAGCGTTGAAGAGGGGGCAACACTTTCCGATACGCAGTATTTT. This sequence encodes CSVEEGATLSDTQYF.